These 22 T cell receptor beta chains share one sample of origin, sequenced in a study of response to subunit inactivated influenza vaccine. TCRdb recomputed calls from the RT-PCR reads with MiXCR, one row per CDR3 protein. The table shows 800,000 to 1,000,000 distinct CDR3 sequences, with roughly 20% occurring only once. Sequenced material: PBMCs from blood, taken 4 to 6 days after vaccination. Receptors originate from a man aged 50 or older who received an inactivated influenza vaccine.

J is TRBJ2-1 and V is TRBV20-1; 13 nucleotides line up with TRBD2. Unmatched junction bases numbered 7, after V lost 3 bases and J lost 8 bases. CDR1 is DFQATT and CDR2 is SNEGSKA in the germline V gene (reference sequence). The CDR3 is made up of 15 amino acids. CDR3 in DNA: TGCAGTGCTAGGGGAACTAGCGGGAGGGCCGATGAGCAGTTCTTC. Its translation: CSARGTSGRADEQFF.

The sample holds a few counts of this clonotype. The chain joins TRBV28 to TRBJ2-7; TRBD2 matches at 7 bases. The CDR3 runs to 15 residues. V trimming: 5 bases; J trimming: 2 bases; junction bases outside the gene matches: 9. Germline V CDR1 and CDR2: MDHEN, SYDVKM. CDR3 nucleotide sequence: TGTGCCAGCAGTCCAAGGGACTACTCGACCTACGAGCAGTACTTC. Protein sequence: CASSPRDYSTYEQYF.

This clonotype was observed a single time. The V gene is TRBV10-3, the J gene TRBJ2-1; 8 bases match TRBD1. The CDR3 sequence is 13 residues long. Per the germline V gene, CDR1 is ENHRY and CDR2 is SYGVKD. Trimming cost V 4 bases and J 4 bases; bases outside gene matches: 0. CDR3 protein: CAISGDRYNEQFF. CDR3 nucleotides: TGTGCCATCAGTGGGGACAGGTACAATGAGCAGTTCTTC.

As for this clonotype: Relative to the germline gene, one junction end is altered; a read error may explain this. V gene TRBV28 combines with J gene TRBJ2-7; 12 nucleotides agree with TRBD2. The CDR3 is made up of 19 amino acids. Germline CDR1 reads MDHEN; CDR2 reads SYDVKM. CDR3 nucleotide sequence: TGTGCCAGCAGTTCGCGCCCGGGACTAGCGGGCCCTTTATCCTACGAGCGGTACTTC. This translates into CASSSRPGLAGPLSYERYF.

The CDR3 loop reads CSARSWGERYEQYF. As DNA, the CDR3 is TGCAGTGCTAGGTCGTGGGGAGAACGCTACGAGCAGTACTTC. The V call is TRBV20-1, the J call TRBJ2-7; D is perhaps TRBD2 (5 bases). The CDR3 is 14 residues long. V was pared by 3 bases and J by 3 bases, with 15 bases between. Germline values: CDR1 DFQATT, CDR2 SNEGSKA (reference sequence).

This clonotype occurred a few times. The chain recombines TRBV3-1 with TRBJ1-1, with D possibly being TRBD1 (5 bases). The V gene's germline CDR1 is LGHDT and CDR2 YNNKEL (reference sequence). Deletions cut 2 bases from V and 4 bases from J, with 8 bases between. The CDR3 is 13 residues long. The CDR3 coding sequence is TGTGCCAGCAGCCAAATCGGGGGCACTGAAGCTTTCTTT. This translates into CASSQIGGTEAFF.

The chain couples TRBV12-3 or TRBV12-4 to TRBJ2-2; D is unclear. V lost 3 bases and J lost 3, with 11 bases in between. This CDR3 region has 15 residues. CDR3 bases: TGTGCCAGCAGTTTTGTTCCAGACTACACCGGGGAGCTGTTTTTT. Amino acid sequence: CASSFVPDYTGELFF.

This clonotype was picked up a small number of times. This CDR3 is CASSLDRTGNTGELFF. As DNA, the CDR3 is TGCGCCAGCAGCTTGGATAGGACAGGGAACACCGGGGAGCTGTTTTTT. The V gene is TRBV5-1, the J gene TRBJ2-2, with 7 bases aligning to TRBD1. Unmatched junction bases numbered 3, after V lost 0 bases and J lost 1 base. The CDR3 runs to 16 residues. The V gene's germline CDR1 is SGHRS and CDR2 YFSETQ.

CDR3 sequence (DNA): TGCGCCAGCAGCATCGGACTAGCGGCCAGCACAGATACGCAGTATTTT. This gives the protein CASSIGLAASTDTQYF. The V and J genes are TRBV5-1 and TRBJ2-3, with 10 positions matching TRBD2. Germline V gene data show CDR1 as SGHRS and CDR2 as YFSETQ. V was pared by 4 bases and J by 0 bases, with 5 bases of the junction left unmatched. This CDR3 has 16 residues.

This clonotype was seen only a few times. This chain uses TRBV15 with TRBJ2-1; TRBD2 is a possible D gene (7 bases). CDR1 is LNHNV, CDR2 YYDKDF, per germline (reference sequence). With 7 bases removed from V and 0 bases from J, the gap between germline ends came to 13 bases. This CDR3 contains 15 residues. In DNA, the CDR3 is TGTGCCACCACCTATGGGGGGGCCTCCTACAATGAGCAGTTCTTC. Its protein is CATTYGGASYNEQFF.

This chain uses TRBV28 with TRBJ1-2; D unclear. This CDR3 spans 14 amino acids. In germline, CDR1 is MDHEN, CDR2 SYDVKM. Trimming stripped 1 base from V and 1 base from J, with 7 bases between. CDR3: CASSLSGNNYGYTF. The CDR3 DNA reads as TGTGCCAGCAGTTTATCCGGGAATAACTATGGCTACACCTTC.

V is TRBV11-3 and J is TRBJ1-1, with a possible D match to TRBD1 (6 bases). The V and J ends lost 0 bases and 0 bases respectively, with 14 bases between them. Per germline, CDR1 SGHNT and CDR2 YENEEA. This CDR3 has 17 amino acids. In DNA, the CDR3 is TGTGCCAGCAGCTTAGAGGGACACCGATTTTTGAACACTGAAGCTTTCTTT. Translated, it gives CASSLEGHRFLNTEAFF.

This clonotype was seen many times. This chain uses TRBV20-1 with TRBJ2-7; 8 bases are a match to TRBD2. Germline V gene lookup returns CDR1 DFQATT and CDR2 SNEGSKA (reference sequence). Trimming took 2 bases from V and 4 from J; bases not matched to a gene: 4. The CDR3 consists of 13 residues. CDR3 in DNA: TGCAGTGCTAGATCCGGGGGGGCTTACGAGCAGTACTTC. Its translation is CSARSGGAYEQYF.

This clonotype showed up just a few times. This chain joins TRBV5-1 and TRBJ2-7; 9 bases map to TRBD2. The CDR3 has 14 residues. Per the germline V gene, CDR1 is SGHRS and CDR2 is YFSETQ. V shed 3 bases and J 5 bases; nucleotides not matched to a gene: 6. The chain's CDR3 is CASSSSGELDEQYF. The CDR3 region has the DNA TGCGCCAGCAGCTCTAGCGGGGAACTCGACGAGCAGTACTTC.

Many counts were recorded for this clonotype. The genes are TRBV7-2 and TRBJ2-3; the match to TRBD2 covers 8 bases. Germline lookup yields CDR1 SGHTA and CDR2 FQGNSA. V dropped 0 bases and J dropped 7; count of bases not matched to a gene: 6. This CDR3 spans 15 amino acids. The CDR3 nucleotides are TGTGCCAGCAGCTTAGCCAGCGGGGGACTCAATACGCAGTATTTT. Its protein product is CASSLASGGLNTQYF.

J is TRBJ2-5 and V is TRBV20-1; weak D call: TRBD1 (6 bases). Germline values: CDR1 DFQATT, CDR2 SNEGSKA (reference sequence). This CDR3 is 14 amino acids long. In DNA form, the CDR3 reads TGCAGCGCTGAGAACTGGGGGCTACAAGAGACCCAGTACTTC. This codes for CSAENWGLQETQYF.

This clonotype has more than one count but fewer than ten. The CDR3 DNA reads as TGTGCCAGTAGTATCGCGGCAGAGCAGACCTACGAGCAGTACTTC. Its protein product is CASSIAAEQTYEQYF. V gene TRBV19 combines with J gene TRBJ2-7, with D unresolved. The CDR3 consists of 15 residues. CDR1 LNHDA and CDR2 SQIVND come from the germline V gene (reference sequence). Trimming left V 3 bases short and J 2 bases short, with 14 bases between.

A note on this clonotype: It may be a read error: a sequence one base away is much more abundant. The chain combines TRBV9 with TRBJ1-2; D uncertain. CDR3 length: 13 residues. Looked up from germline, CDR1 is SGDLS and CDR2 is YYNGEE. The V end lost 4 bases, the J end lost 7 bases, and 14 bases lay between the germline ends. This chain's CDR3 is CASSSASLPGYTF. CDR3 in DNA: TGTGCCAGCAGCTCCGCCAGTTTACCTGGCTACACCTTC.

The J gene is TRBJ1-5, the V gene TRBV28; a possible D gene is TRBD1 (5 bases). The germline V and J ends were trimmed by 6 bases and 2 bases, with 14 bases remaining between them. Per the germline V gene, CDR1 is MDHEN and CDR2 is SYDVKM. The length of the CDR3 is 15 residues. The CDR3 DNA follows: TGTGCCAGCAGCCAGGGTTTCGAGGGCAATCAGCCCCAGCATTTT. It translates to CASSQGFEGNQPQHF.

CDR3 DNA sequence: TGTGCCAGCATGCCGACAGGGAGCTCCTACAATGAGCAGTTCTTC. Residues: CASMPTGSSYNEQFF. This chain joins TRBV2 and TRBJ2-1, with 7 bases that match TRBD1. Looked up from germline, CDR1 is SNHLY and CDR2 is FYNNEI. V shed 7 bases, J shed 0 bases, and the junction held 6 bases outside the gene matches. The CDR3 has 15 residues.

In its sample, this clonotype was seen many times. The gene calls are TRBV6-5 and TRBJ2-3; TRBD2 aligns across 9 bases. The CDR3 is 16 residues long. Germline V gene lookup returns CDR1 MNHEY and CDR2 SVGAGI. J was trimmed by 1 base and V by 1 base; bases with no gene match: 3. This CDR3 is CASSYFVAGGTDTQYF. The DNA of the CDR3 is TGTGCCAGCAGTTACTTTGTAGCGGGAGGCACAGATACGCAGTATTTT.

This chain links TRBV21-1 with TRBJ2-1; the D call in the table, TRBD2, was not verified against the DNA. TRBV21-1 is deemed a pseudogene. This CDR3 has 17 amino acids. The CDR3 sequence is CASSNTGHSGRYNEQFF. The CDR3 region has the DNA TGTGCCAGCAGCAACACTGGACATAGCGGCCGCTACAATGAGCAGTTCTTC.